Described below is a single TCR beta chain sequence and its context. This sample is part of a study of cytotoxic CD8 clonotypes in ibrutinib-treated CLL. Target depth was 1 in 200,000 to 1 in 1 million T cells, about 10x per clonotype. The method was immunoSEQ multiplex PCR; TCRdb's version includes in-frame clones alone and lacks a portion of them. The sample has 130,000 or so clones, 60% to 80% seen once. J lost 5 bases, V lost 8 bases, and 1 base had no gene match. The CDR3 loop spans 11 amino acids. The germline gives CDR1 LGHNA, CDR2 YSLEER. The chain links TRBV4-3 to TRBJ2-3, with 7 bases fitting TRBD2. The starting material was PBMCs, obtained after 12 months of ibrutinib treatment. The TCR sequence derives from a human donor with chronic lymphocytic leukemia. CDR3 amino acids: CASWEGDTQYF. CDR3 nucleotide sequence: TGCGCCAGCTGGGAGGGAGATACGCAGTATTTT.